This T cell receptor (beta chain) was identified during a study of blood T cell repertoires in COVID-19 (dated by TCRdb to 2018 to 2021). With respect to the entire study: Collaborator samples came from the United States, Italy and Spain and covered acute and convalescent phases of COVID-19. The prospective study material was composed of cDNA or gDNA derived from T cells, B-cell-depleted T cells, or PBMCs. Subjects who had been exposed to COVID-19, were actively infected with it, or had recovered from it provided the deeply sampled blood TCRbeta repertoires that made up the dataset. A freely available public database, intended as a resource for researchers studying the immune response to SARS-CoV-2, is where the repertoires were released. The samples were drawn from two sources: the first 160 participants of the ongoing ImmuneRACE study, and 1,000 to 1,500 subjects contributed by 6 global collaborators. The sample metadata nearly always contained a de-identified subject ID, COVID-19 status, age in years and sex. Where available, HLA class I and class II types were taken from metadata supplied by the sample provider and were not determined by assay-based typing. What the research found in general, with its limitations: How much clinical and demographic metadata was included differed by source and by participant, and the metadata was provided uncurated.

In the prospective study, participants were about 18 to 100 years old, resided in around 25 geographic areas of the United States, and were enrolled through a virtual design. To assign participants to cohorts, the prospective study relied on clinical history that participants themselves reported in a screening survey and a study questionnaire. Each participant in the prospective study had whole blood, serum and a nasopharyngeal or oropharyngeal swab collected by mobile phlebotomists. Additional blood draws and questionnaires over an approximately two-month period could optionally be provided by prospective study participants. Before DNA extraction, blood samples from the prospective study were shipped at room temperature or frozen. CDR1 and CDR2 (GTSNPN, SVGIG) derive from the germline V gene (reference sequence). Its CDR3 holds 13 amino acids, cysteine through phenylalanine. Only the CDR3 DNA stays, 39 bases, in frame from base 1.

TCRbeta CDR3 regions were amplified from genomic DNA using the immunoSEQ Assay, a bias-controlled multiplex PCR. From the authors' description of their analysis: The number of nucleated cells in each sample was estimated by amplification of reference gene primers within the assay. Sequence reads were collapsed and filtered to measure the absolute abundance of every unique TCRbeta CDR3 rearrangement. For each sample, productive Simpson clonality was calculated as the square root of Simpson's diversity index across productive rearrangements. TCRdb took this table from immuneACCESS and kept in-frame rearrangements with V and J called. Such tables lack part of the clones; where checked against another copy, unresolved V genes explain under half of the gap, and the rest is unexplained. The V and J calls and clone size are taken from that table; D and trimming were inferred from the DNA. This sample comprises about 170,000 clones, around 80% of them detected only once. Around 3.6% of the sample lies in the top ten.

This clone was counted only a few times. Its antigen specificity is not known. The junction departs from germline at one end; a sequencing error may be responsible. Sequencing input: PBMCs or T cells enriched from blood (not recorded which). The TCR comes from a woman between 45 and 65 years old in a cohort exposed to, infected with or recovered from COVID-19 (not recorded which). Recombination linked TRBV30 to TRBJ2-1; the D gene lacks a confident call. In nucleotides, the sequence is TGTGCCTGGAGCGCCCTTATCGAGGCCCTAGTAATCTTC. Protein translation: CAWSALIEALVIF.